This T cell receptor beta chain came from a study of response to subunit inactivated influenza vaccine. Findings and limits, study-wide: The study's authors posited that every seasonal influenza vaccination enlists few new T cells.

Only a few counts were recorded for this clonotype. Its antigen is unidentified. TCRdb redid the calling of the RT-PCR reads with MiXCR, one entry per CDR3 protein. The sample has around 480,000 distinct CDR3 sequences, about 17% seen once. The CDR3 spans 13 residues. Germline V gives CDR1 LNHDA, CDR2 SQIVND (reference sequence). V lost 3 bases, J lost 5 bases, and 8 bases lay in between. This clonotype was sampled from a man aged 50 to 69 who received an inactivated influenza vaccine. The source was CD4+ T cells sorted from PBMCs, collected 23 months after vaccination. This chain connects TRBV19 to TRBJ1-3; tentative D call: TRBD1 (5 bases). The CDR3 here is CASSIGQRNTIYF. The CDR3 DNA reads as TGTGCCAGTAGTATTGGACAAAGAAACACCATATATTTT.